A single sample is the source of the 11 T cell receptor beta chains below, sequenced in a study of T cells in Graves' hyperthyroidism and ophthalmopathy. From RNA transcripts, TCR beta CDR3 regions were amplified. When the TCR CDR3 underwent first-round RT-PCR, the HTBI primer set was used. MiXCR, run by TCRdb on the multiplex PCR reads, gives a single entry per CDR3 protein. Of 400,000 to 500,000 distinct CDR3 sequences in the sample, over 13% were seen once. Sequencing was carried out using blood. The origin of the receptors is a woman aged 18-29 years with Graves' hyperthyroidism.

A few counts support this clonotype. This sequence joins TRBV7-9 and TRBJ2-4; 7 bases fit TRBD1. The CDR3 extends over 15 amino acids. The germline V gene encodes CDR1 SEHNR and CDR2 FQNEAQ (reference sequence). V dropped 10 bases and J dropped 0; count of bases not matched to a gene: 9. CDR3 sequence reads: CATETGPLAKNIQYF. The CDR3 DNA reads TGTGCCACCGAGACAGGGCCTCTAGCCAAAAACATTCAGTACTTC.

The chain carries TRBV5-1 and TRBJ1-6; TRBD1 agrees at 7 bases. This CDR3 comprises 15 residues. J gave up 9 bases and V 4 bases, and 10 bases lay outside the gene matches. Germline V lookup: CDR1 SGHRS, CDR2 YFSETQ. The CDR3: CASSPRQGWSSPLHF. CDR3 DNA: TGCGCCAGCAGCCCCCGACAGGGTTGGAGTTCACCCCTCCACTTT.

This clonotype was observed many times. The CDR3, as DNA: TGTGCCAGCAGCTTAGGTGGAGGGTGGGCAGATACGCAGTATTTT. This translates into CASSLGGGWADTQYF. The rearrangement uses TRBV7-2 and TRBJ2-3, with D perhaps matching TRBD2 (6 bases). The V gene's germline CDR1 is SGHTA and CDR2 FQGNSA. The CDR3 contains 15 residues. The germline V and J ends were trimmed by 1 base and 4 bases, with 12 bases remaining between them.

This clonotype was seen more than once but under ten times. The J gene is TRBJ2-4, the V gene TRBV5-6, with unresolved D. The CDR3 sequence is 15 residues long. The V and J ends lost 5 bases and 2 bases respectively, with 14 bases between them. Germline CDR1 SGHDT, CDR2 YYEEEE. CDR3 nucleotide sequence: TGTGCCAGCAGTGATGGCCCCGAGTCCAAAAACATTCAGTACTTC. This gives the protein CASSDGPESKNIQYF.

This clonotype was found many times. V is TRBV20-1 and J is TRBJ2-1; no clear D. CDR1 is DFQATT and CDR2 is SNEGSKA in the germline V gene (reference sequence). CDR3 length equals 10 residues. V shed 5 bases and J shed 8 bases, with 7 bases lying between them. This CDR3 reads CSARAHEQFF. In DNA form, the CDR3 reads TGCAGTGCTCGGGCGCATGAGCAGTTCTTC.

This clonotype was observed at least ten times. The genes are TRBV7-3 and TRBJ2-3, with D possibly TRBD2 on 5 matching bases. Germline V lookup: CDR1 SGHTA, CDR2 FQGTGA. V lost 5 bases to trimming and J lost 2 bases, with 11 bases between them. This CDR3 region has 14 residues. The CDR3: CASSLGLDTDTQYF. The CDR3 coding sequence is TGTGCCAGCAGCCTCGGACTCGACACAGATACGCAGTATTTT.

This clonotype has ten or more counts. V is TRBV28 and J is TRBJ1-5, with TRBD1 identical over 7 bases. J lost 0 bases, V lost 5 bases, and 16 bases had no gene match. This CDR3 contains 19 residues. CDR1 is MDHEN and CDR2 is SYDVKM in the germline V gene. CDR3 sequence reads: CASSREMGQRRYSNQPQHF. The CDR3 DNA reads TGTGCCAGCAGTCGAGAGATGGGACAGAGACGCTATAGCAATCAGCCCCAGCATTTT.

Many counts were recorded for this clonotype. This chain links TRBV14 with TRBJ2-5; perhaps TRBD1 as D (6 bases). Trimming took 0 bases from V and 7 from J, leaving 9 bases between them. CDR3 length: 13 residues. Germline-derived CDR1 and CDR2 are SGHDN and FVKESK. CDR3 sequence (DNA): TGTGCCAGCAGCCAAGAAAAGGGGGTGACCCAGTACTTC. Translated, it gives CASSQEKGVTQYF.

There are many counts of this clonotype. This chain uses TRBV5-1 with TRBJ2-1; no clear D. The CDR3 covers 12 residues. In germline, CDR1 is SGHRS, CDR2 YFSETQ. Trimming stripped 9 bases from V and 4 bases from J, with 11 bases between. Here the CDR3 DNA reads TGCGCCATCAAGAGGCAGTACAATGAGCAGTTCTTC. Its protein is CAIKRQYNEQFF.

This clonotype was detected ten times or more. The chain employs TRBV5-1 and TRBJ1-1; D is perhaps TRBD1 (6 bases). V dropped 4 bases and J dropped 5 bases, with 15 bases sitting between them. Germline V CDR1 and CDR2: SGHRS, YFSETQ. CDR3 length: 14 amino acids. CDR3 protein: CASSSRGIGTEAFF. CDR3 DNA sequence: TGCGCCAGCAGCAGTAGGGGGATTGGGACTGAAGCTTTCTTT.

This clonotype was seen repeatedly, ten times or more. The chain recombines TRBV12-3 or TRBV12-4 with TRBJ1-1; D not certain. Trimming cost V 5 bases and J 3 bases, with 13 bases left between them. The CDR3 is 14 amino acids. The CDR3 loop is CASSPSGGHTEAFF. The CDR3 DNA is TGTGCCAGCAGTCCAAGTGGAGGGCACACTGAAGCTTTCTTT.